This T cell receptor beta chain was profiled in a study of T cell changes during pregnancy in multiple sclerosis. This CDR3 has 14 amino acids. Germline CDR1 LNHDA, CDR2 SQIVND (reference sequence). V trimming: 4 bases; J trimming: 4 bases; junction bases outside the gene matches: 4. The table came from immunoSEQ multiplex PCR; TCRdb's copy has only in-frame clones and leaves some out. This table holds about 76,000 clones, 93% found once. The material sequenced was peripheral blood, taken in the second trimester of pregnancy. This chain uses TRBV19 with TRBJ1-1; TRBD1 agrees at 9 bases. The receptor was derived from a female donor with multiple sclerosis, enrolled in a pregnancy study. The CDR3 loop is CASSTGQGSTEAFF. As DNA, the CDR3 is TGTGCCAGTAGTACAGGACAGGGGAGCACTGAAGCTTTCTTT.